Listed below are T cell receptor beta chains from one sample, sequenced in a study of blood T cell repertoires in COVID-19. Some clones are missing from TCRdb's copy, which holds only in-frame ones; the method was immunoSEQ multiplex PCR. The repertoire includes about 160,000 clones, 80% to 85% of them detected once, and roughly 2.9% sits in the top ten. Sequenced: peripheral blood. The receptors were gathered from a woman aged 60-75 years with acute or convalescent COVID-19. The CDR3 runs from the conserved cysteine through the conserved F or W. Each record gives: D gene, J gene, V gene, clone size, CDR3 protein, CDR3 DNA. The D gene is left open where the match is weak. Clone size is given for some rows only: seen once, a few or many times, or a class if the clone is expanded.

d_gene: TRBD1
j_gene: TRBJ1-2
v_gene: TRBV7-3
abundance: .
CDR3aa: CASSLSGTGNGYTF
CDR3nt: TGTGCCAGCAGCTTATCCGGGACAGGGAATGGCTACACCTTC

d_gene: .
j_gene: TRBJ2-1
v_gene: TRBV9
abundance: few
CDR3aa: CASSPNNDEQFF
CDR3nt: TGTGCCAGCAGCCCTAATAACGATGAGCAGTTCTTC

d_gene: TRBD1
j_gene: TRBJ1-5
v_gene: TRBV5-1
abundance: .
CDR3aa: CASSLYAGTGYQPQHF
CDR3nt: TGCGCCAGCAGCTTGTACGCCGGGACAGGGTATCAGCCCCAGCATTTT

d_gene: TRBD1
j_gene: TRBJ2-7
v_gene: TRBV19
abundance: .
CDR3aa: CASSSDRGPYEQYF
CDR3nt: TGTGCCAGTAGTTCGGACAGGGGACCCTACGAGCAGTACTTC

d_gene: .
j_gene: TRBJ2-1
v_gene: TRBV29-1
abundance: .
CDR3aa: CSVGHNEQFF
CDR3nt: TGCAGCGTTGGGCACAATGAGCAGTTCTTC

d_gene: TRBD1
j_gene: TRBJ2-7
v_gene: TRBV13
abundance: .
CDR3aa: CASSATTGTGGYEQYF
CDR3nt: TGTGCCAGCAGCGCTACCACCGGGACAGGGGGCTACGAGCAGTACTTC

d_gene: TRBD2
j_gene: TRBJ2-5
v_gene: TRBV7-2
abundance: .
CDR3aa: CASSLRGGGQGKTQYF
CDR3nt: TGTGCCAGCAGCTTACGAGGCGGGGGGCAGGGAAAAACCCAGTACTTC

d_gene: TRBD1
j_gene: TRBJ1-2
v_gene: TRBV5-4
abundance: .
CDR3aa: CASSLAGRGPTANYGYTF
CDR3nt: TGTGCCAGCAGCTTGGCCGGCAGGGGGCCAACAGCTAACTATGGCTACACCTTC

d_gene: TRBD1
j_gene: TRBJ2-4
v_gene: TRBV27
abundance: .
CDR3aa: CASRGDTGGPLAKNIQYF
CDR3nt: TGTGCCAGCAGGGGAGACACAGGGGGGCCCTTAGCCAAAAACATTCAGTACTTC

d_gene: .
j_gene: TRBJ1-4
v_gene: TRBV6-5
abundance: .
CDR3aa: CASRGQYNEKLFF
CDR3nt: TGTGCCAGCAGAGGACAGTACAATGAAAAACTGTTTTTT

d_gene: TRBD1
j_gene: TRBJ2-7
v_gene: TRBV7-9
abundance: .
CDR3aa: CASSHWTGGAYSEQYF
CDR3nt: TGTGCCAGCAGCCATTGGACAGGGGGCGCGTATAGCGAGCAGTACTTC

d_gene: .
j_gene: TRBJ1-4
v_gene: TRBV9
abundance: .
CDR3aa: CASSVKPGGHEKLFF
CDR3nt: TGTGCCAGCAGCGTAAAACCGGGGGGCCATGAAAAACTGTTTTTT

d_gene: .
j_gene: TRBJ2-1
v_gene: TRBV2
abundance: .
CDR3aa: CASSAGASYNEQFF
CDR3nt: TGTGCCAGCAGTGCAGGGGCGTCCTACAATGAGCAGTTCTTC

d_gene: .
j_gene: TRBJ2-2
v_gene: TRBV7-9
abundance: .
CDR3aa: CASSSYRNANTGELFF
CDR3nt: TGTGCCAGCAGCAGTTACAGAAATGCGAACACCGGGGAGCTGTTTTTT

d_gene: TRBD2
j_gene: TRBJ2-5
v_gene: TRBV30
abundance: .
CDR3aa: CAWSVFSGGGETQYF
CDR3nt: TGTGCCTGGAGTGTCTTTAGCGGGGGAGGGGAGACCCAGTACTTC

d_gene: .
j_gene: TRBJ1-5
v_gene: TRBV12-5
abundance: .
CDR3aa: CASGLRDGGLQPQHF
CDR3nt: TGTGCTAGTGGTTTGAGGGACGGGGGGCTTCAGCCCCAGCATTTT

d_gene: TRBD1
j_gene: TRBJ1-4
v_gene: TRBV2
abundance: few
CDR3aa: CASSEAGTENEKLFF
CDR3nt: TGTGCCAGCAGTGAAGCGGGGACAGAAAATGAAAAACTGTTTTTT

d_gene: .
j_gene: TRBJ1-4
v_gene: TRBV20-1
abundance: few
CDR3aa: CSASRGFVNEKLFF
CDR3nt: TGCAGTGCTAGTCGGGGGTTTGTTAATGAAAAACTGTTTTTT

d_gene: TRBD1
j_gene: TRBJ1-1
v_gene: TRBV4-3
abundance: few
CDR3aa: CASSQDPGGNTEAFF
CDR3nt: TGCGCCAGCAGCCAAGATCCAGGGGGAAACACTGAAGCTTTCTTT

d_gene: TRBD2
j_gene: TRBJ2-1
v_gene: TRBV2
abundance: .
CDR3aa: CASGPSGGYYNEQFF
CDR3nt: TGTGCCAGCGGCCCTAGCGGGGGGTACTACAATGAGCAGTTCTTC

d_gene: .
j_gene: TRBJ2-1
v_gene: TRBV21-1
abundance: .
CDR3aa: CASSVFGLAGGRVKYNEQFF
CDR3nt: TGTGCCAGCAGCGTTTTCGGACTAGCGGGGGGGCGAGTGAAGTACAATGAGCAGTTCTTC

d_gene: TRBD2
j_gene: TRBJ2-7
v_gene: TRBV6-5
abundance: .
CDR3aa: CASSSPRAGSEEQYF
CDR3nt: TGTGCCAGCAGTTCCCCTAGAGCGGGGAGTGAAGAGCAGTACTTC

d_gene: .
j_gene: TRBJ1-2
v_gene: TRBV6-5
abundance: .
CDR3aa: CASSSGQRGYTF
CDR3nt: TGTGCCAGCAGTTCCGGACAGAGGGGCTACACCTTC

d_gene: .
j_gene: TRBJ1-3
v_gene: TRBV14
abundance: few
CDR3aa: CASSQDGGFGNTIYF
CDR3nt: TGTGCCAGCAGCCAAGACGGGGGGTTTGGAAACACCATATATTTT

d_gene: .
j_gene: TRBJ1-2
v_gene: TRBV19
abundance: .
CDR3aa: CASSPATLNYGYTF
CDR3nt: TGTGCCAGTAGTCCTGCGACATTAAACTATGGCTACACCTTC

d_gene: TRBD1
j_gene: TRBJ2-7
v_gene: TRBV12-3/TRBV12-4
abundance: .
CDR3aa: CASRTGAGYEQYF
CDR3nt: TGTGCCAGCAGGACAGGGGCAGGCTACGAGCAGTACTTC

d_gene: .
j_gene: TRBJ1-5
v_gene: TRBV6-6
abundance: .
CDR3aa: CASSYTGHPNQPQHF
CDR3nt: TGTGCCAGCAGTTACACGGGACATCCCAATCAGCCCCAGCATTTT

d_gene: .
j_gene: TRBJ2-5
v_gene: TRBV9
abundance: .
CDR3aa: CASSVGGDPVTQYF
CDR3nt: TGTGCCAGCAGCGTAGGGGGGGACCCAGTGACCCAGTACTTC

d_gene: .
j_gene: TRBJ1-1
v_gene: TRBV5-1
abundance: .
CDR3aa: CASSLAPGSNTEAFF
CDR3nt: TGCGCCAGCAGCTTGGCCCCGGGATCGAACACTGAAGCTTTCTTT

d_gene: TRBD1
j_gene: TRBJ2-7
v_gene: TRBV4-2
abundance: once
CDR3aa: CASSQAGGLVYEQYF
CDR3nt: TGTGCCAGCAGCCAAGCAGGGGGCCTCGTCTACGAGCAGTACTTC

d_gene: TRBD2
j_gene: TRBJ2-5
v_gene: TRBV10-3
abundance: .
CDR3aa: CAISAGTSGGPTQYF
CDR3nt: TGTGCCATCAGTGCTGGGACTAGCGGGGGCCCGACCCAGTACTTC

d_gene: .
j_gene: TRBJ1-5
v_gene: TRBV6-2/TRBV6-3
abundance: once
CDR3aa: CASSLLTTGRGQPQHF
CDR3nt: TGTGCCAGCAGTCTCCTAACGACAGGCAGAGGCCAGCCCCAGCATTTT

d_gene: .
j_gene: TRBJ1-2
v_gene: TRBV27
abundance: .
CDR3aa: CASSFFPGSKGYTF
CDR3nt: TGTGCCAGCAGTTTTTTTCCAGGGTCGAAGGGCTACACCTTC

d_gene: .
j_gene: TRBJ1-3
v_gene: TRBV28
abundance: .
CDR3aa: CASTRGWSSGNTIYF
CDR3nt: TGTGCCAGCACCAGGGGTTGGAGCTCTGGAAACACCATATATTTT

d_gene: .
j_gene: TRBJ1-5
v_gene: TRBV4-2
abundance: .
CDR3aa: CASSQFLGGDFSNQPQHF
CDR3nt: TGTGCCAGCAGCCAATTCCTGGGAGGGGATTTTAGCAATCAGCCCCAGCATTTT

d_gene: .
j_gene: TRBJ1-1
v_gene: TRBV7-2
abundance: .
CDR3aa: CASSPREFEAFF
CDR3nt: TGTGCCAGCAGCCCCAGGGAATTTGAAGCTTTCTTT

d_gene: .
j_gene: TRBJ1-4
v_gene: TRBV27
abundance: .
CDR3aa: CASRAFPTNEKLFF
CDR3nt: TGTGCCAGCAGGGCATTTCCAACTAATGAAAAACTGTTTTTT

d_gene: .
j_gene: TRBJ2-7
v_gene: TRBV5-8
abundance: once
CDR3aa: CASSRIPSSYEQYF
CDR3nt: TGTGCCAGCAGCCGAATCCCGAGCTCCTACGAGCAGTACTTC

d_gene: .
j_gene: TRBJ1-3
v_gene: TRBV28
abundance: .
CDR3aa: CASSLVSSGNTIYF
CDR3nt: TGTGCCAGCAGTTTAGTCAGCTCTGGAAACACCATATATTTT

d_gene: TRBD1
j_gene: TRBJ1-1
v_gene: TRBV28
abundance: .
CDR3aa: CASTGQGKAFF
CDR3nt: TGTGCCAGCACAGGACAGGGGAAAGCTTTCTTT

d_gene: .
j_gene: TRBJ2-7
v_gene: TRBV19
abundance: .
CDR3aa: CASSIGAGPPYEQYF
CDR3nt: TGTGCCAGTAGTATAGGGGCAGGTCCCCCCTACGAGCAGTACTTC

d_gene: TRBD1
j_gene: TRBJ2-3
v_gene: TRBV10-3
abundance: .
CDR3aa: CATATGARGTDTQYF
CDR3nt: TGTGCCACCGCAACAGGGGCGCGCGGCACAGATACGCAGTATTTT

d_gene: TRBD1
j_gene: TRBJ1-6
v_gene: TRBV7-9
abundance: .
CDR3aa: CASSTTTRGQDSPLHF
CDR3nt: TGTGCCAGCAGCACTACAACCAGGGGGCAGGATTCACCCCTCCACTTT

d_gene: .
j_gene: TRBJ1-5
v_gene: TRBV28
abundance: .
CDR3aa: CATQMGGASNQPQHF
CDR3nt: TGTGCCACCCAGATGGGAGGGGCGAGCAATCAGCCCCAGCATTTT

d_gene: TRBD1
j_gene: TRBJ1-2
v_gene: TRBV19
abundance: .
CDR3aa: CASSIRATGGANYGYTF
CDR3nt: TGTGCCAGTAGTATTCGGGCGACAGGGGGCGCTAACTATGGCTACACCTTC

d_gene: TRBD2
j_gene: TRBJ2-5
v_gene: TRBV5-1
abundance: .
CDR3aa: CASSVGTKGQETQYF
CDR3nt: TGCGCCAGCAGCGTAGGGACTAAGGGACAAGAGACCCAGTACTTC

d_gene: .
j_gene: TRBJ2-1
v_gene: TRBV5-4
abundance: .
CDR3aa: CASNSGTSRGNEQFF
CDR3nt: TGTGCCAGCAACTCCGGGACTTCCCGAGGTAATGAGCAGTTCTTC

d_gene: TRBD1
j_gene: TRBJ1-2
v_gene: TRBV9
abundance: .
CDR3aa: CASSVVRTGFNYGYTF
CDR3nt: TGTGCCAGCAGCGTAGTGAGGACAGGATTCAACTATGGCTACACCTTC

d_gene: TRBD1
j_gene: TRBJ1-2
v_gene: TRBV30
abundance: .
CDR3aa: CARRTGGYGYTF
CDR3nt: TGTGCCCGCCGGACAGGGGGCTATGGCTACACCTTC

d_gene: TRBD2
j_gene: TRBJ2-3
v_gene: TRBV24-1
abundance: .
CDR3aa: CATSDPTSGREDTQYF
CDR3nt: TGTGCCACCAGTGATCCGACTAGCGGCCGGGAAGATACGCAGTATTTT